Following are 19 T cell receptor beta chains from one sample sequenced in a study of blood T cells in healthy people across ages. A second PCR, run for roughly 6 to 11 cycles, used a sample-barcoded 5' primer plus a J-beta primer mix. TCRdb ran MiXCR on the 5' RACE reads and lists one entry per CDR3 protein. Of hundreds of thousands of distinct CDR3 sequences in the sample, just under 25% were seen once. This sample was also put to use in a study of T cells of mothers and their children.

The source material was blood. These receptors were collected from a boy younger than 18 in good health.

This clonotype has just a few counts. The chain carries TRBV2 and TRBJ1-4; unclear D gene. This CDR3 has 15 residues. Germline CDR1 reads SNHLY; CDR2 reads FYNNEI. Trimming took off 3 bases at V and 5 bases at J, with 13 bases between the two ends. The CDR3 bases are TGTGCCAGCAGTGAGAGAGAGGGTTTAAATGAAAAACTGTTTTTT. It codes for CASSEREGLNEKLFF.

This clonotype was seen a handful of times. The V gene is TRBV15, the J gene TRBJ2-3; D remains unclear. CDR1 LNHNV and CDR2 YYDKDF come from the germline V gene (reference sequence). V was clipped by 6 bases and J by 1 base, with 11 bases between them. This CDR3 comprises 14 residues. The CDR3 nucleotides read TGTGCCACCAGAGGAGAACACGGCACAGATACGCAGTATTTT. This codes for CATRGEHGTDTQYF.

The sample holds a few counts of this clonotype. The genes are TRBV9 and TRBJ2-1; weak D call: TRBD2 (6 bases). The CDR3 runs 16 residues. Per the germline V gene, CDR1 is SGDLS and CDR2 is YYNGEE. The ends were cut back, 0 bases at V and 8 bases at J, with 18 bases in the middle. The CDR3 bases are TGTGCCAGCAGCGTAGCTGGCGGGGTACTGAGGGATGAGCAGTTCTTC. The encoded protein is CASSVAGGVLRDEQFF.

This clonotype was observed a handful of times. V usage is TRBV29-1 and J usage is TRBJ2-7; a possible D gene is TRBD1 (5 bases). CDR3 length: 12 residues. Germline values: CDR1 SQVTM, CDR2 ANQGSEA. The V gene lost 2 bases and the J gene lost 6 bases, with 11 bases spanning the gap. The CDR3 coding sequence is TGCAGCGTTGAATTTCAGGGTTCCGAGCAGTACTTC. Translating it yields CSVEFQGSEQYF.

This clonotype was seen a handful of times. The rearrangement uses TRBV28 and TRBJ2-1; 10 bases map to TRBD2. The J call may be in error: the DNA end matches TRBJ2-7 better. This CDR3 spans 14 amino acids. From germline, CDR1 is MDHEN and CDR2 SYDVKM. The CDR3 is CASRRAGGTYEQYF. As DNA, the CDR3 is TGTGCCAGCAGGAGAGCGGGAGGGACCTACGAGCAGTACTTC.

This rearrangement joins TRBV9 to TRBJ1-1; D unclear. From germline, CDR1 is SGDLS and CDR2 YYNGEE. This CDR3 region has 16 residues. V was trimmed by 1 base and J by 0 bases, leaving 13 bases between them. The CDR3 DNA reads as TGTGCCAGCAGCGTACAACCGAGGGCCATGAACACTGAAGCTTTCTTT. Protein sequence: CASSVQPRAMNTEAFF.

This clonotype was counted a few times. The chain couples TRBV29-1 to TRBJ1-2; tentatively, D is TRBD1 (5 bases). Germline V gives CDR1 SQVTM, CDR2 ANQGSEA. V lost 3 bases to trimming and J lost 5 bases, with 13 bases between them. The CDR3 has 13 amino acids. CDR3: CSVEGQGEYGYTF. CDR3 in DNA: TGCAGCGTTGAGGGGCAGGGCGAATATGGCTACACCTTC.

The CDR3 spells CASSEGHGYEQYF. The CDR3 bases are TGTGCCAGCAGCGAGGGACATGGCTACGAGCAGTACTTC. The V and J genes are TRBV9 and TRBJ2-5, with a possible D match to TRBD1 (6 bases). The end of the DNA fits TRBJ2-7 better, so the J call may be wrong. Germline CDR1 SGDLS, CDR2 YYNGEE. The CDR3 is made up of 13 amino acids.

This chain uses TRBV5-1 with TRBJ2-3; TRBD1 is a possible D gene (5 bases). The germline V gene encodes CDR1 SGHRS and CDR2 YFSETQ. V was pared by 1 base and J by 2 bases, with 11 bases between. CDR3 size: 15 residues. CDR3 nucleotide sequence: TGCGCCAGCAGCTTGTCACACAGGTTCACAGATACGCAGTATTTT. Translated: CASSLSHRFTDTQYF.

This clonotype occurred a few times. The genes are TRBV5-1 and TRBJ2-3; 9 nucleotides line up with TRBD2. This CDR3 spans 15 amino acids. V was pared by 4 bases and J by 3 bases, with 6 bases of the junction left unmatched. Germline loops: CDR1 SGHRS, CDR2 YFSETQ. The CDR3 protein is CASSRLAGATDTQYF. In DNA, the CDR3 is TGCGCCAGCAGCAGATTAGCGGGGGCAACAGATACGCAGTATTTT.

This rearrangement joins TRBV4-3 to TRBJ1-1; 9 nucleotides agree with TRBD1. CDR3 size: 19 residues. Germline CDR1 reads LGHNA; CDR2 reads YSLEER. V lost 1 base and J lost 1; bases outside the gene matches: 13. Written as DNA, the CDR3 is TGCGCCAGCAGCCAAGTAAGGACAGGGGAGTTGAAGGCGAACACTGAAGCTTTCTTT. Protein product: CASSQVRTGELKANTEAFF.

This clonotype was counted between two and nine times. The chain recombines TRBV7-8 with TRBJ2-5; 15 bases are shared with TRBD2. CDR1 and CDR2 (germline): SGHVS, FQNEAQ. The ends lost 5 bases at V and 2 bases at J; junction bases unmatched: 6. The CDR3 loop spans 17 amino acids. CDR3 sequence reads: CASSQGLAGGRQETQYF. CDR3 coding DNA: TGTGCCAGCAGCCAGGGACTAGCGGGAGGCCGGCAAGAGACCCAGTACTTC.

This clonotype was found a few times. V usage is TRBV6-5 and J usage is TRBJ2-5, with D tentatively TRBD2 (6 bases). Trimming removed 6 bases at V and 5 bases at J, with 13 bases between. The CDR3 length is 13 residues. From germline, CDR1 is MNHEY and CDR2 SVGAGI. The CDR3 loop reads CASRRDSWETQYF. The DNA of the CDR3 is TGTGCCAGCAGGCGGGACTCCTGGGAGACCCAGTACTTC.

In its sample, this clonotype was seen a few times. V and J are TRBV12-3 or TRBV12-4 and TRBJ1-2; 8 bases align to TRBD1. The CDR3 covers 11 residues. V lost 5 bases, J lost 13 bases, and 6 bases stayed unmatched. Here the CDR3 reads CASSRTGFPTF. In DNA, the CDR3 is TGTGCCAGCAGTAGGACAGGGTTCCCCACCTTC.

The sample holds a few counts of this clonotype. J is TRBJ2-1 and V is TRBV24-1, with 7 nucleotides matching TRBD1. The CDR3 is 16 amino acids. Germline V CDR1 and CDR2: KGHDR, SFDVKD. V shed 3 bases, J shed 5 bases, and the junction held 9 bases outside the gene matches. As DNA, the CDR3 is TGTGCCACCAGTGATCCCTTTGACAGGGTCGACAATGAGCAGTTCTTC. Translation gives CATSDPFDRVDNEQFF.

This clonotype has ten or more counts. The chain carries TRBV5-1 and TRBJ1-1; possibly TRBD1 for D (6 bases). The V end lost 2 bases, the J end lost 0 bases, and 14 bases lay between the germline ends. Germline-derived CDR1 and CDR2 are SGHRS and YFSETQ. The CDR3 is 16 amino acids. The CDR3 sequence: CASSLSEGGLNTEAFF. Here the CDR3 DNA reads TGCGCCAGCAGCTTATCCGAGGGGGGCTTGAACACTGAAGCTTTCTTT.

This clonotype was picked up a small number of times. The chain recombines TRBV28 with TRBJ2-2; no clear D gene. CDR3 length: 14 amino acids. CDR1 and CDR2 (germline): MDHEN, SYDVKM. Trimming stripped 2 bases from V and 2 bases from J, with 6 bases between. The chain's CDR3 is CASSLHTNTGELFF. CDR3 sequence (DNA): TGTGCCAGCAGTTTACACACCAACACCGGGGAGCTGTTTTTT.

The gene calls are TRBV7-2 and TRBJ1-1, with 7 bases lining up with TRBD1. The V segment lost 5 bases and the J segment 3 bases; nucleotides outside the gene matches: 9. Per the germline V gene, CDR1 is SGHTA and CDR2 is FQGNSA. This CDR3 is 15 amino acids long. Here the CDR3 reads CASSPQTGTYTEAFF. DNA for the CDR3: TGTGCCAGCAGCCCCCAGACAGGGACGTACACTGAAGCTTTCTTT.

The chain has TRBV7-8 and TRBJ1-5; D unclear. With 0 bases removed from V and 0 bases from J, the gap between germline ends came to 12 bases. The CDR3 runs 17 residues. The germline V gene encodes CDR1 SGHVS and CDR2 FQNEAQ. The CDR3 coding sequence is TGTGCCAGCAGCTTAGCCCCGGTACTGTATAGCAATCAGCCCCAGCATTTT. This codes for CASSLAPVLYSNQPQHF. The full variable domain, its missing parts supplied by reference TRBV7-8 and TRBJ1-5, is GAGVSQSPRYKVAKRGQDVALRCDPISGHVSLFWYQQALGQGPEFLTYFQNEAQLDKSGLPSDRFFAERPEGSVSTLKIQRTQQEDSAVYLCASSLAPVLYSNQPQHFGDGTRLSIL.